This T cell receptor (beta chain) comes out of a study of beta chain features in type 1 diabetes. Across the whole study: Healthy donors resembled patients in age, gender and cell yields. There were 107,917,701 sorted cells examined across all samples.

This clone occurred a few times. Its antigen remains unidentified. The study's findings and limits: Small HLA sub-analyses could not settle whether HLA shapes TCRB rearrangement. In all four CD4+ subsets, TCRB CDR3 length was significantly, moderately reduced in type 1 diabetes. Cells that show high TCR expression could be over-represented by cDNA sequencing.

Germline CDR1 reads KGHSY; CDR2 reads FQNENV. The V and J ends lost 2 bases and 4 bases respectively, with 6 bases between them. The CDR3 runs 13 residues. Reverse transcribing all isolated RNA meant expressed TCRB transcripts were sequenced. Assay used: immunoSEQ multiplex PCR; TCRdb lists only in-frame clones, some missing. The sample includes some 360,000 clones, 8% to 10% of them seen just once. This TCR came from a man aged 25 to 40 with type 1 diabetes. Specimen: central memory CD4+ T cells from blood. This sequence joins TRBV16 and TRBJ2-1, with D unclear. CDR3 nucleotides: TGTGCCAGCAGCCAAGACGCATACAATGAGCAGTTCTTC. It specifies CASSQDAYNEQFF. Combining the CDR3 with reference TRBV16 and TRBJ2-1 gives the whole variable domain GEEVAQTPKHLVRGEGQKAKLYCAPIKGHSYVFWYQQVLKNEFKFLISFQNENVFDETGMPKERFSAKCLPNSPCSLEIQATKLEDSAVYFCASSQDAYNEQFFGPGTRLTVL.